This TCR beta chain is drawn from a study of CD8+ T cells in alopecia areata. Treatment described: oral pan-JAK inhibitor, 5-10 mg twice daily. Reverse transcribed after extraction, RNA yielded cDNA as the sequencing template. Using immunoSEQ multiplex PCR, the repertoire was profiled, and TCRdb retains in-frame clones only, with some absent. Of approximately 170,000 clones in the sample, approximately 62% are singletons; the top ten hold 14%. Study conclusions and caveats: Normal scalp showed lower clonality than lesional scalp, especially alopecia totalis/universalis.

The length of the CDR3 is 16 residues. With V trimmed by 5 bases and J by 8 bases, 12 bases remained unmatched. The V gene's germline CDR1 is SEHNR and CDR2 FQNEAQ (reference sequence). Of note for this clone: The antigen is unknown.

The sequencing used CD4+ T cells sorted from blood, collected at week 24, from a patient treated with tofacitinib. The chain employs TRBV7-9 and TRBJ1-4; 9 positions agree with TRBD1. This TCR derives from a human donor with alopecia areata. CDR3: CASSAIRGQGGEKLFF. CDR3 coding DNA: TGTGCCAGCAGCGCGATTCGGGGACAGGGTGGCGAAAAACTGTTTTTT.